This paragraph covers one T cell receptor (beta chain) sequence. Genomic DNA of each subset was evenly split across several immunoSEQ plates. The sequenced material, unsorted PBMC DNA, was run on ten immunoSEQ deep assay plates. Original handling: Junction-only sequences without quality scores came from ImmunoSEQ, so filtering differed. The assay was immunoSEQ multiplex PCR, and TCRdb's table has in-frame clones only and misses some. V and J calls plus clone size are reproduced from that table; the DNA served to infer D and trimming. The table includes approximately 470,000 clones, roughly 80% detected once. Germline assignment: CDR1 SGHRS and CDR2 YFSETQ. Trimming removed 0 bases from V and 2 bases from J, with 8 bases in between. The CDR3 spans 14 residues. The data belong to a study of shared clonotypes between healthy human individuals.

This TCR came from a middle-aged woman in good health. Some clones in this sample may be carry-over from other donors' samples. Source material: PBMCs. The chain joins TRBV5-1 to TRBJ1-1, with no clear D. DNA for the CDR3: TGCGCCAGCAGCTTGGCGCTCAGAAACACTGAAGCTTTCTTT. Its protein is CASSLALRNTEAFF.